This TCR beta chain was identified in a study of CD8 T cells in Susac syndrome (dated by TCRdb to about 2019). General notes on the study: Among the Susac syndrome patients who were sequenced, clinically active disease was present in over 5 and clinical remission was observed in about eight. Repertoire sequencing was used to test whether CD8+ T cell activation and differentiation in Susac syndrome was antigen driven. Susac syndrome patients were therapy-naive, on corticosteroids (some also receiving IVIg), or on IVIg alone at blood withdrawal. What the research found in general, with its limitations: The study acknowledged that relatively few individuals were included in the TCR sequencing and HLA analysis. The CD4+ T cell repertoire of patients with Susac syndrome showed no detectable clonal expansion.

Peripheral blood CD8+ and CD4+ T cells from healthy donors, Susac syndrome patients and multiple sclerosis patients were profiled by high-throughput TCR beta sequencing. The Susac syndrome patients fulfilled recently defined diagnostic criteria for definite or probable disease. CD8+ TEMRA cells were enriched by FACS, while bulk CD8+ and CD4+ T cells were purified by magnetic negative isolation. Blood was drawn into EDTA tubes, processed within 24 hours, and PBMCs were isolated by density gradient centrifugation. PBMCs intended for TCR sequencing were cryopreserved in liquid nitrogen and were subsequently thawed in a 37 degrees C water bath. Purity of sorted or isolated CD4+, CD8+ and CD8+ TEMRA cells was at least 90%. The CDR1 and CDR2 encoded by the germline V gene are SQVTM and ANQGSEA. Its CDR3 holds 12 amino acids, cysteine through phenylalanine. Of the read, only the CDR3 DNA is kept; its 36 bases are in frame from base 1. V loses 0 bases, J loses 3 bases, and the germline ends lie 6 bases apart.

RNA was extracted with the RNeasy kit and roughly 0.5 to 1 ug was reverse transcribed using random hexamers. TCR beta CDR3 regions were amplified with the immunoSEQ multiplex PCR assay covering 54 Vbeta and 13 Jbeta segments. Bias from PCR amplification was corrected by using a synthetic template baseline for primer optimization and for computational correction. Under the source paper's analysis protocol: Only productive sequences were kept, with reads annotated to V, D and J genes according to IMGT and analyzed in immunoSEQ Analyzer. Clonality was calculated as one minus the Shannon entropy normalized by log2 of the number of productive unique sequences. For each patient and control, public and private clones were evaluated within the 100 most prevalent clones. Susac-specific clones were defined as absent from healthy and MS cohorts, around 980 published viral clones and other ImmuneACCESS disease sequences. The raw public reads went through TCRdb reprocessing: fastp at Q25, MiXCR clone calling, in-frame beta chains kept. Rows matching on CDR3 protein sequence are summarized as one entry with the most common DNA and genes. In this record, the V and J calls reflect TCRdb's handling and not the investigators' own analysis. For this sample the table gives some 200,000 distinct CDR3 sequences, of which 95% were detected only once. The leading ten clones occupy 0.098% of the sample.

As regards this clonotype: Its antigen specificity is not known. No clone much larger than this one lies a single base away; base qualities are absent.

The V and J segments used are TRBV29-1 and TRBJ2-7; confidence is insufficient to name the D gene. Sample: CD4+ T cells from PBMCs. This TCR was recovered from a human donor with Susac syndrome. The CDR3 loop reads CSVEESGYEQYF. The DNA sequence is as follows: TGCAGCGTTGAAGAGAGTGGCTACGAGCAGTACTTC.